This T cell receptor (beta chain) was sequenced during a study of shared T cell receptors in the human thymus. Between the trimmed V and J ends, which lost 2 bases and 0 bases, there was a span of 11 bases. Germline V gene data show CDR1 as MDHEN and CDR2 as SYDVKM. The CDR3 is made up of 15 amino acids. Some clones are missing from TCRdb's copy, which holds only in-frame ones; the method was immunoSEQ multiplex PCR. The data contain about 540,000 clones, 75% to 80% of them singletons. These data were also reused for a study on human thymus T cells. That study reports: Immunologically healthy infants in Finland undergoing congenital heart defect surgery were the donors. In corrective heart surgery, resections were taken, and these provided the thymus tissue. Thymic and blood repertoires appeared to display a bias in their usage of V and J genes.

This chain links TRBV28 with TRBJ2-7, with D possibly being TRBD2 (5 bases). The sample was thymocytes. The sequence derives from a boy less than two years old with a congenital heart defect. The CDR3 DNA reads as TGTGCCAGCAGTTTACGCGGGCACGACTCCTACGAGCAGTACTTC. Translation gives CASSLRGHDSYEQYF.